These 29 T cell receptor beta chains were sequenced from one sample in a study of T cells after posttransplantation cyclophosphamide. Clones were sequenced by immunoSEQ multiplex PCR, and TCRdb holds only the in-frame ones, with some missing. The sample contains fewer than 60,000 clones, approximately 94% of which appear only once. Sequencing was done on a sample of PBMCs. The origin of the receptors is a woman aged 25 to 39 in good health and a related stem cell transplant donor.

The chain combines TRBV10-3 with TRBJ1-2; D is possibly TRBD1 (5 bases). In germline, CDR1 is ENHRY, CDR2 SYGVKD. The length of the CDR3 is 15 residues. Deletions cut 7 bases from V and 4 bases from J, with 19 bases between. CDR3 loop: CAIKKPGLKFYGYTF. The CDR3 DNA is TGTGCCATCAAAAAGCCGGGACTCAAGTTCTATGGCTACACCTTC.

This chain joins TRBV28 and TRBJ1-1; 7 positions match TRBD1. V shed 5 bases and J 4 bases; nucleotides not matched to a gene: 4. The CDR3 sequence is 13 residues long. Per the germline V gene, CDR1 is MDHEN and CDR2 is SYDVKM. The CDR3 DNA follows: TGTGCCAGCAGTCTCTACAGGGGCACTGAAGCTTTCTTT. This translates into CASSLYRGTEAFF.

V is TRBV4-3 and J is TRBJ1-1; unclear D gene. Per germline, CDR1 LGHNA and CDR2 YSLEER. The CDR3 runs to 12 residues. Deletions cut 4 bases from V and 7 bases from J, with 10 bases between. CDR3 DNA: TGCGCCAGCAGCCGAGGAACAAATGAAGCTTTCTTT. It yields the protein CASSRGTNEAFF.

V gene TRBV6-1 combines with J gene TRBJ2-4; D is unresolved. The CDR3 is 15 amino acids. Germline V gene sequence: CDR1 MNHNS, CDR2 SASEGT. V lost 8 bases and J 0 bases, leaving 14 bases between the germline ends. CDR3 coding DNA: TGTGCCAGCGAACGAGGCGTTCTAGCCAAAAACATTCAGTACTTC. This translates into CASERGVLAKNIQYF.

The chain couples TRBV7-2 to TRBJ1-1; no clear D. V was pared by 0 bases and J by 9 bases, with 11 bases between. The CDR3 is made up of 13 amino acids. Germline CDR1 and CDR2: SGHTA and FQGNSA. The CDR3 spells CASSLALPHKAFF. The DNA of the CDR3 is TGTGCCAGCAGCTTAGCGCTCCCACACAAAGCTTTCTTT.

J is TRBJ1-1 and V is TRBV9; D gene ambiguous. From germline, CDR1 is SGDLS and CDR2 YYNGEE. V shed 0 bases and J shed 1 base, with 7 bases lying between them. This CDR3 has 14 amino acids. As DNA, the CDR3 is TGTGCCAGCAGCGTAGTAGGCGGGAACACTGAAGCTTTCTTT. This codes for CASSVVGGNTEAFF.

CDR3 sequence reads: CASSLAGGAPYNEQFF. The CDR3 DNA sequence: TGTGCCAGCAGCTTAGCAGGGGGCGCACCCTACAATGAGCAGTTCTTC. This chain joins TRBV7-2 and TRBJ2-1; 7 positions match TRBD1. CDR3 size: 16 residues. Trimming removed 0 bases from V and 2 bases from J; junction bases left unmatched: 4. CDR1 is SGHTA, CDR2 FQGNSA, per germline.

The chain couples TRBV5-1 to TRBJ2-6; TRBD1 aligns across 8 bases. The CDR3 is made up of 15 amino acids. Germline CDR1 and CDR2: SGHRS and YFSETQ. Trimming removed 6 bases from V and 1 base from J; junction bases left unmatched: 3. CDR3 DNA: TGCGCCAGCACACGGACAGGGTCTGGGGCCAACGTCCTGACTTTC. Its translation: CASTRTGSGANVLTF.

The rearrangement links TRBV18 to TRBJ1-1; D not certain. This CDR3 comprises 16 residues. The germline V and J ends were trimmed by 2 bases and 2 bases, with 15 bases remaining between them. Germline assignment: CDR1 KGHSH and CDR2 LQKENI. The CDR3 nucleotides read TGTGCCAGCTCACCAAATTTGAGGGTCCTTAACACTGAAGCTTTCTTT. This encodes CASSPNLRVLNTEAFF.

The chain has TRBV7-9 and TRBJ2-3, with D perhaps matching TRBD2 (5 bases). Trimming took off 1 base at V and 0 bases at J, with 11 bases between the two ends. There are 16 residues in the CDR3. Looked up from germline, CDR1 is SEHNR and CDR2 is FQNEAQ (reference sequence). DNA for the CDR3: TGTGCCAGCAGCTTAGGGGTAGCGATAAGCACAGATACGCAGTATTTT. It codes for CASSLGVAISTDTQYF.

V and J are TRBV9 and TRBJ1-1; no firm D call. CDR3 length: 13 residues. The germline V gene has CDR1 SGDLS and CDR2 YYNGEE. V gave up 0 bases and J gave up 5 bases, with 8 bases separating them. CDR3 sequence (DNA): TGTGCCAGCAGCGTAGCTCGAGGGACTGAAGCTTTCTTT. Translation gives CASSVARGTEAFF.

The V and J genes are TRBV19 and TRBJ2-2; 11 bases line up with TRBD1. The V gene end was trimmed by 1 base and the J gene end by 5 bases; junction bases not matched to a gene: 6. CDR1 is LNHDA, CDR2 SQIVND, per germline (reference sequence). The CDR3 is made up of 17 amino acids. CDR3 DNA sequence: TGTGCCAGTAGTATAGGTGCGGGGACAGGGGGAACCGGGGAGCTGTTTTTT. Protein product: CASSIGAGTGGTGELFF.

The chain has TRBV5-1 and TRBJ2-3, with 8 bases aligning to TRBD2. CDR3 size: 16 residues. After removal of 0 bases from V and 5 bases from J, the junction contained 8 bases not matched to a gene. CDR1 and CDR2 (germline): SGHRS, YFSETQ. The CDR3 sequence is CASSLDLAGGVDTQYF. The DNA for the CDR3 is TGCGCCAGCAGCTTGGATTTGGCGGGGGGTGTAGATACGCAGTATTTT.

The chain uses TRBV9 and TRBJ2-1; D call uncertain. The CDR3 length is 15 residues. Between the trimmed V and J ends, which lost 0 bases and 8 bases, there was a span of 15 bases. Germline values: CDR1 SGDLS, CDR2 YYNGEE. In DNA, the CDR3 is TGTGCCAGCAGCGTAGTAGGTGTGTGGGCTGATGAGCAGTTCTTC. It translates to CASSVVGVWADEQFF.

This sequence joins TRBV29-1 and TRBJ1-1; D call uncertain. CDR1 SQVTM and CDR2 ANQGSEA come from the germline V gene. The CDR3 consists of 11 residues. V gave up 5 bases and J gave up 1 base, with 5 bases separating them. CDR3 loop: CSVTANTEAFF. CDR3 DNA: TGCAGCGTTACAGCGAACACTGAAGCTTTCTTT.

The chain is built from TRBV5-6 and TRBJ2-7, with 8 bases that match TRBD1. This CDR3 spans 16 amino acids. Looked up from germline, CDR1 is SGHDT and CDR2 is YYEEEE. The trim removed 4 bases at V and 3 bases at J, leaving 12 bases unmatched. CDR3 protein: CASSPIVTGDIYEQYF. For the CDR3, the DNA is TGTGCCAGCAGCCCGATTGTGACAGGGGACATCTACGAGCAGTACTTC.

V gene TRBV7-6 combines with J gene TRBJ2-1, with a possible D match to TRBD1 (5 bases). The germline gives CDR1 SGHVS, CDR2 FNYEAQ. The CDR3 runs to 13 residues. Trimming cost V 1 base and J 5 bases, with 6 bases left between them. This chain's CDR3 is CASSLDRNNEQFF. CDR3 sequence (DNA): TGTGCCAGCAGCTTAGACAGGAACAATGAGCAGTTCTTC.

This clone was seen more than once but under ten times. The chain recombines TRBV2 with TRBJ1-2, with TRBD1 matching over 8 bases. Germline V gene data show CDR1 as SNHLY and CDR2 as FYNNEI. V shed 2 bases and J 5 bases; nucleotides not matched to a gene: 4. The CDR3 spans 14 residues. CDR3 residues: CASSEQGAGYGYTF. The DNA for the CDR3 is TGTGCCAGCAGTGAACAGGGGGCAGGATATGGCTACACCTTC.

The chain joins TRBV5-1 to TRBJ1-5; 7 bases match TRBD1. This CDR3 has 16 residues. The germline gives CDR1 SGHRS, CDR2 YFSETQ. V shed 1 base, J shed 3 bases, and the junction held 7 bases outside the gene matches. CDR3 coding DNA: TGCGCCAGCAGCTTGAGCCTCAGGGGGTCCAATCAGCCCCAGCATTTT. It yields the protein CASSLSLRGSNQPQHF.

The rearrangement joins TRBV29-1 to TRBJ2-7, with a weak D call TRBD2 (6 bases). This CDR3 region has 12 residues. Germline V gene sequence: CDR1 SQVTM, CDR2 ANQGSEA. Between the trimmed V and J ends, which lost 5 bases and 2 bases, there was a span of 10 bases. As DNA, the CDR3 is TGCAGCGTTCCTTCGGGAGCCTACGAGCAGTACTTC. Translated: CSVPSGAYEQYF.

In DNA, the CDR3 is TGTGCCAGCAGTGAAGCGGGACTGGGGGAGCTGTTTTTT. Protein sequence: CASSEAGLGELFF. This chain connects TRBV6-1 to TRBJ2-2, with a tentative D call TRBD2 (6 bases). In germline, CDR1 is MNHNS, CDR2 SASEGT. The CDR3 runs 13 residues. The V gene lost 0 bases and the J gene lost 8 bases, with 7 bases spanning the gap.

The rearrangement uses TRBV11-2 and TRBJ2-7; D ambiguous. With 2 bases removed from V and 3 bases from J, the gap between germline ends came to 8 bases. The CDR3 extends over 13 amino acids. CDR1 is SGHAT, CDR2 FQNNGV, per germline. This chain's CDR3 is CASSLTKVYEQYF. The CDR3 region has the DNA TGTGCCAGCAGCTTAACAAAAGTCTACGAGCAGTACTTC.

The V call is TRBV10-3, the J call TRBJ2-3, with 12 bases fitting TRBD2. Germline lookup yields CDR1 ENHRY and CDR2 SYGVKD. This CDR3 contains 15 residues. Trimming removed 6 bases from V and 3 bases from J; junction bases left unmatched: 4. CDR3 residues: CAISLGTSGTDTQYF. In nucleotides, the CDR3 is TGTGCCATCAGCTTAGGGACTAGCGGGACAGATACGCAGTATTTT.

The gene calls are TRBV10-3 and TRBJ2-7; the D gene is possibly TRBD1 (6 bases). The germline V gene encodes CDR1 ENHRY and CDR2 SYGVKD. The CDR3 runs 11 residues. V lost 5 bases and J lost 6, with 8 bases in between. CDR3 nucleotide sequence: TGTGCCATCAGTACAGGGACCGAGCAGTACTTC. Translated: CAISTGTEQYF.

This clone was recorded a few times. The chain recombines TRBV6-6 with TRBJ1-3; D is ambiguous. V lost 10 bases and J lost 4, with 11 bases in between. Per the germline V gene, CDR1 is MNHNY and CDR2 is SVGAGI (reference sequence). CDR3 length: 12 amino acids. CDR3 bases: TGTGCCACATCGGCGGTAGGAAACACCATATATTTT. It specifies CATSAVGNTIYF.

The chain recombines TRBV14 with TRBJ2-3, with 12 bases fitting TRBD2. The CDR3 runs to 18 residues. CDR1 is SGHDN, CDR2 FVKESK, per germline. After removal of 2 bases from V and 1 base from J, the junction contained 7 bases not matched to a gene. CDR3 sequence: CASSQLAGGTFGTDTQYF. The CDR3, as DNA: TGTGCCAGCAGCCAACTAGCGGGGGGGACGTTTGGCACAGATACGCAGTATTTT.

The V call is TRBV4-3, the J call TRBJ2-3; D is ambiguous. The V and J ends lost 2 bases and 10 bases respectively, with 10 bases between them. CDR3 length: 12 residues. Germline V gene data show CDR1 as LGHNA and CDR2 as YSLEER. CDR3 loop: CASSQYLGAQYF. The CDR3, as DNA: TGCGCCAGCAGCCAATACCTAGGTGCGCAGTATTTT.

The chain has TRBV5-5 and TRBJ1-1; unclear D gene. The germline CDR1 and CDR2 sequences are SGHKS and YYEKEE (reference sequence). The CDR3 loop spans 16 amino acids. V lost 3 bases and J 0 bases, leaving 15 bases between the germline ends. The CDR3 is CASSSHGFTVNTEAFF. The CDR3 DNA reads TGTGCCAGCAGCTCCCATGGGTTTACAGTGAACACTGAAGCTTTCTTT.

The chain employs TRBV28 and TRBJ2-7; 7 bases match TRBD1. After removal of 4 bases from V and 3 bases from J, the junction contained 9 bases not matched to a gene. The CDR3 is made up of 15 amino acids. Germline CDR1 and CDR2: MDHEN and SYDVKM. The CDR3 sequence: CASSSTGQMNYEQYF. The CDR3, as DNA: TGTGCCAGCAGTTCGACGGGACAGATGAACTACGAGCAGTACTTC.